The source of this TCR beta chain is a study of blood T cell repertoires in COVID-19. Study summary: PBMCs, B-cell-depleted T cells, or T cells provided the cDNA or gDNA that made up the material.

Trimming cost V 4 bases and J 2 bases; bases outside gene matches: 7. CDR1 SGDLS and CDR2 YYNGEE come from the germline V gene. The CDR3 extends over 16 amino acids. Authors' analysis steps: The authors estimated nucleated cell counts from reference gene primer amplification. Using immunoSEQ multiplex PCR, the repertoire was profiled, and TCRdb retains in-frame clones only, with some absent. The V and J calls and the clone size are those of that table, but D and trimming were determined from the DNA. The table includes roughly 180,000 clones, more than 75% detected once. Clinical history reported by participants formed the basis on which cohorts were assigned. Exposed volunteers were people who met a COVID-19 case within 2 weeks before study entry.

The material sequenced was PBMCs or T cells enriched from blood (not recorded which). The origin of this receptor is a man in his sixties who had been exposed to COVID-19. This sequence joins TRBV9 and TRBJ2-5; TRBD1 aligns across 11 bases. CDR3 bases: TGTGCCAGCAGCCGCGGGGACAGGGGGAAACAAGAGACCCAGTACTTC. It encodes CASSRGDRGKQETQYF.